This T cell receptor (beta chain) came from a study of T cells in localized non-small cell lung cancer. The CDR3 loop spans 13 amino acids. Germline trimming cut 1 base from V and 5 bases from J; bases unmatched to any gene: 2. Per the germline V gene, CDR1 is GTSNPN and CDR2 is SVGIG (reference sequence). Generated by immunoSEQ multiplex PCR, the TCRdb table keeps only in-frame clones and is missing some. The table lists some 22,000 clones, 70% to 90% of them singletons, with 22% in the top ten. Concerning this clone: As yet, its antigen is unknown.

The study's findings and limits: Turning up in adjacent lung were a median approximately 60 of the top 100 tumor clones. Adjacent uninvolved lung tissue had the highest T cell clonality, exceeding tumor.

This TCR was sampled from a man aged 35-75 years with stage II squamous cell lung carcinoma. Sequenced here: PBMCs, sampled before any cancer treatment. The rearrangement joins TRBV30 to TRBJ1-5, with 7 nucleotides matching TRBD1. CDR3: CAWSGQGDQPQHF. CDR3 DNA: TGTGCCTGGAGTGGACAGGGCGATCAGCCCCAGCATTTT.